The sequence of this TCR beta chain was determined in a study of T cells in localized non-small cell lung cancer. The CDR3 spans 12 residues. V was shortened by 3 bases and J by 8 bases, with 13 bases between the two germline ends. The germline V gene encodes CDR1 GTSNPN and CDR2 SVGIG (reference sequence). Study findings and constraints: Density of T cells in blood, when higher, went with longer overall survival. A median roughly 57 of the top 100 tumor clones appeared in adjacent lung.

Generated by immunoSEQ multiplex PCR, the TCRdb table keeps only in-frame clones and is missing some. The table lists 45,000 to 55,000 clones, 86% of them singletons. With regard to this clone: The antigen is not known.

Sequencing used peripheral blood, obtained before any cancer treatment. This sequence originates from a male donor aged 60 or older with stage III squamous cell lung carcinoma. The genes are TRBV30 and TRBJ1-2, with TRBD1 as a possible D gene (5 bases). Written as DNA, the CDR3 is TGTGCCTGGAGGGCCCCAGGGAGAGGCTACACCTTC. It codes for CAWRAPGRGYTF.